The 21 T cell receptor beta chains below were found in one sample sequenced in a study of Ad26.COV2.S vaccination and SARS-CoV-2 variants. The assay was immunoSEQ multiplex PCR, and TCRdb's table has in-frame clones only and misses some. The sample has under 95,000 clones; 82% are singletons. The sequencing used peripheral blood, collected after recovery from COVID-19. These receptors were collected from a human donor who had recovered from COVID-19.

This clone has a handful of counts. CDR3 residues: CAIRPSGTSGSDEQFF. DNA for the CDR3: TGTGCCATCAGACCCTCCGGGACTAGCGGGAGTGATGAGCAGTTCTTC. The chain recombines TRBV10-3 with TRBJ2-1; 14 nucleotides align to TRBD2. The CDR3 has 16 residues. The trim removed 6 bases at V and 8 bases at J, leaving 9 bases unmatched. Germline values: CDR1 ENHRY, CDR2 SYGVKD.

This chain connects TRBV2 to TRBJ1-4; TRBD1 matches at 8 bases. The V gene's germline CDR1 is SNHLY and CDR2 FYNNEI. There are 13 residues in the CDR3. V gave up 6 bases and J gave up 7 bases; unmatched junction bases: 4. DNA of the CDR3: TGTGCCAGCAGAAAGGGACAGGCTGAAAAACTGTTTTTT. Its translation is CASRKGQAEKLFF.

The CDR3 here is CASSPERTGSAKNIQYF. In DNA form, the CDR3 reads TGCGCCAGCAGCCCGGAACGGACGGGTTCGGCCAAAAACATTCAGTACTTC. The J gene is TRBJ2-4, the V gene TRBV4-1; D not certain. Trimming took 4 bases from V and 1 from J, leaving 17 bases between them. This CDR3 is built from 17 residues. CDR1 is MGHRA and CDR2 is YSYEKL in the germline V gene.

V gene TRBV10-1 combines with J gene TRBJ2-2; no definite D call. Trimming pared 6 bases from V and 5 bases from J, leaving 4 bases between. Looked up from germline, CDR1 is WNHNN and CDR2 is SYGVQD (reference sequence). The CDR3 covers 11 residues. The CDR3 sequence: CASRGTGELFF. CDR3 DNA sequence: TGCGCCAGCAGGGGGACCGGGGAGCTGTTTTTT.

This clone was picked up a small number of times. V and J are TRBV3-1 (or the pseudogene TRBV3-2) and TRBJ2-7; D perhaps matches TRBD2 (5 bases). Deletions cut 4 bases from V and 7 bases from J, with 8 bases between. The CDR3 spans 11 residues. The germline CDR1 and CDR2 sequences are LGHDT and YNNKEL (reference sequence). The DNA for the CDR3 is TGTGCCAGCAGCCTTACGGGGGAGCAGTACTTC. It translates to CASSLTGEQYF.

The rearrangement joins TRBV7-3 to TRBJ2-3, with a tentative D call TRBD1 (5 bases). Germline CDR1 SGHTA, CDR2 FQGTGA. V was cut by 5 bases and J by 3 bases, with 15 bases left in between. This CDR3 region has 15 residues. CDR3 in amino acids: CASSPRSRETDTQYF. The CDR3 DNA sequence: TGTGCCAGCAGCCCACGATCCAGGGAAACAGATACGCAGTATTTT.

V usage is TRBV2 and J usage is TRBJ2-1; TRBD2 aligns across 10 bases. Germline CDR1 SNHLY, CDR2 FYNNEI. Trimming took 5 bases from V and 8 from J; bases not matched to a gene: 12. The CDR3 is 16 amino acids. Here the CDR3 reads CASSPSERLAGYEQFF. The CDR3 nucleotides are TGTGCCAGCAGTCCAAGCGAGAGACTAGCGGGTTATGAGCAGTTCTTC.

The rearrangement joins TRBV9 to TRBJ1-4; 7 bases fit TRBD1. Germline values: CDR1 SGDLS, CDR2 YYNGEE. The J segment lost 6 bases and the V segment lost 4 bases, leaving 12 bases of the junction unmatched. CDR3 length equals 16 residues. The CDR3, as DNA: TGTGCCAGCAGCCAAGAATCCGGGACAGCGTATGAAAAACTGTTTTTT. This encodes CASSQESGTAYEKLFF.

V gene TRBV5-4 combines with J gene TRBJ2-5; TRBD1 agrees at 8 bases. The CDR3 length is 15 residues. The germline gives CDR1 SGHNT, CDR2 YYREEE (reference sequence). The V and J ends lost 4 bases and 5 bases, in that order; junction bases with no gene match: 10. The CDR3 reads CASSRDRRRGETQYF. The CDR3 nucleotides read TGTGCCAGCAGCCGGGACAGGCGAAGGGGGGAGACCCAGTACTTC.

As DNA, the CDR3 is TGTGCCAGCAGCTTAGCAGGCTACACCGGGGAGCTGTTTTTT. This codes for CASSLAGYTGELFF. The V gene is TRBV7-3, the J gene TRBJ2-2; D gene unclear. Germline V lookup: CDR1 SGHTA, CDR2 FQGTGA. V dropped 2 bases and J dropped 3 bases, with 7 bases sitting between them. The CDR3 is 14 amino acids.

DNA for the CDR3: TGTGCCAGCAGTTTTGAGACAGGCATGGACACAGATACGCAGTATTTT. Translated, it gives CASSFETGMDTDTQYF. This chain uses TRBV28 with TRBJ2-3; the D gene is possibly TRBD1 (6 bases). In germline, CDR1 is MDHEN, CDR2 SYDVKM. This CDR3 contains 16 residues. Trimming pared 3 bases from V and 2 bases from J, leaving 15 bases between.

The rearrangement uses TRBV5-1 and TRBJ2-7, with D possibly being TRBD1 or TRBD2 (5 bases each). Trimming removed 0 bases at V and 2 bases at J, with 18 bases between. This CDR3 has 17 amino acids. The germline V gene has CDR1 SGHRS and CDR2 YFSETQ. CDR3 sequence reads: CASSLDGFGALAYEQYF. DNA for the CDR3: TGCGCCAGCAGCTTGGACGGTTTCGGGGCCCTCGCCTACGAGCAGTACTTC.

This clone has a handful of counts. J is TRBJ2-7 and V is TRBV7-2; 10 bases fit TRBD2. J lost 5 bases, V lost 7 bases, and 8 bases had no gene match. This CDR3 has 14 residues. The germline V gene has CDR1 SGHTA and CDR2 FQGNSA. As DNA, the CDR3 is TGTGCCAGCACCCCGGGACTAGCGTTCCACGAGCAGTACTTC. Protein: CASTPGLAFHEQYF.

This clone occurred a few times. The chain has TRBV7-8 and TRBJ2-7; D call uncertain. Germline V gene sequence: CDR1 SGHVS, CDR2 FQNEAQ. The V and J ends lost 1 base and 3 bases respectively, with 16 bases between them. The CDR3 has 16 amino acids. CDR3 sequence reads: CASSLVRLTALYEQYF. CDR3 sequence (DNA): TGTGCCAGCAGCTTAGTGCGGCTCACAGCCCTCTACGAGCAGTACTTC.

This clone was seen a few times. The chain has TRBV19 and TRBJ2-1, with 10 nucleotides matching TRBD2. The CDR3 extends over 18 amino acids. CDR1 LNHDA and CDR2 SQIVND come from the germline V gene (reference sequence). After removal of 5 bases from V and 1 base from J, the junction contained 11 bases not matched to a gene. In DNA, the CDR3 is TGTGCCAGTAGTCTCCTAGCGGGAGCATCACCGTCCTACAATGAGCAGTTCTTC. This encodes CASSLLAGASPSYNEQFF.

The chain carries TRBV5-6 and TRBJ1-5; TRBD1 is a possible D gene (6 bases). V lost 1 base and J lost 4, with 6 bases in between. Germline lookup yields CDR1 SGHDT and CDR2 YYEEEE. CDR3 size: 13 residues. CDR3 sequence (DNA): TGTGCCAGCAGCTTGACAGGGAATCAGCCCCAGCATTTT. Translation gives CASSLTGNQPQHF.

The chain combines TRBV18 with TRBJ2-5; D unresolved. The V gene's germline CDR1 is KGHSH and CDR2 LQKENI. The CDR3 extends over 13 amino acids. Trimming left V 6 bases short and J 2 bases short, with 10 bases between. CDR3: CASSQDLQETQYF. CDR3 DNA sequence: TGTGCCAGCTCCCAGGATTTACAAGAGACCCAGTACTTC.

V is TRBV12-3 or TRBV12-4 and J is TRBJ2-1; a possible D gene is TRBD1 (6 bases). The CDR3 runs to 13 residues. Deletions cut 2 bases from V and 6 bases from J, with 8 bases between. In nucleotides, the CDR3 is TGTGCCAGCAGTTTAAAAGGGGGCAATGAGCAGTTCTTC. Translating gives CASSLKGGNEQFF.

V is TRBV4-2 and J is TRBJ1-1, with D perhaps matching TRBD1 (6 bases). CDR1 is LGHNA, CDR2 YNFKEQ, per germline. The V end was cut by 1 base, the J end by 0 bases, with 9 bases between. This CDR3 spans 15 amino acids. CDR3: CASSQGTAMNTEAFF. The CDR3 bases are TGTGCCAGCAGCCAAGGGACAGCGATGAACACTGAAGCTTTCTTT.

This clone was seen a single time. The rearrangement uses TRBV7-2 and TRBJ2-1, with D tentatively TRBD1 (6 bases). V lost 5 bases to trimming and J lost 9 bases, with 11 bases between them. The CDR3 has 12 amino acids. Germline V gene sequence: CDR1 SGHTA, CDR2 FQGNSA. CDR3 nucleotides: TGTGCCAGCAGCGGGGGCCGGGGTGAGCAGTTCTTC. Residues: CASSGGRGEQFF.

This chain joins TRBV7-9 and TRBJ2-7; D gene unclear. Germline V gene data show CDR1 as SEHNR and CDR2 as FQNEAQ (reference sequence). V gave up 5 bases and J gave up 3 bases, with 8 bases separating them. The length of the CDR3 is 12 residues. The CDR3 protein is CASSLDHYEQYF. Here the CDR3 DNA reads TGTGCCAGCAGCCTAGATCACTACGAGCAGTACTTC.